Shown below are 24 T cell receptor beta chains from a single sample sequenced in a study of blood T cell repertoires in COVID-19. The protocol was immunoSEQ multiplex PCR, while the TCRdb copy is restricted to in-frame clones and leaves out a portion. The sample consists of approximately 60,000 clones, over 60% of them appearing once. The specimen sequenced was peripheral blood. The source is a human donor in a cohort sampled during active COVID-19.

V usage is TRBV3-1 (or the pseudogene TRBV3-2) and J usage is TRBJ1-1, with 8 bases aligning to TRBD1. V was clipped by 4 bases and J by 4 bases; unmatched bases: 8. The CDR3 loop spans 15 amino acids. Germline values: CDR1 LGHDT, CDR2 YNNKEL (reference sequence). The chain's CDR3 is CASSPWDRRGTEAFF. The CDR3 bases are TGTGCCAGCAGCCCGTGGGACAGGAGGGGCACTGAAGCTTTCTTT.

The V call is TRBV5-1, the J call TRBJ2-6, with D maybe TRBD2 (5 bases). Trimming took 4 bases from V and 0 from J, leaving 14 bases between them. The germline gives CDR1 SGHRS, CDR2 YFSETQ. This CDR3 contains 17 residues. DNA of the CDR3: TGCGCCAGCAGCGCCACCAATGAGGGCTCTGGGGCCAACGTCCTGACTTTC. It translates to CASSATNEGSGANVLTF.

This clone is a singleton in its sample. In DNA, the CDR3 is TGTGCCACCGCCCCCGGGGCAGGGGCAGGATATGGCTACACCTTC. Residues: CATAPGAGAGYGYTF. The chain joins TRBV3-1 (or the pseudogene TRBV3-2) to TRBJ1-2; TRBD1 is a possible D gene (6 bases). Germline-derived CDR1 and CDR2 are LGHDT and YNNKEL (reference sequence). Trimming took 10 bases from V and 5 from J, leaving 23 bases between them. The CDR3 has 15 amino acids.

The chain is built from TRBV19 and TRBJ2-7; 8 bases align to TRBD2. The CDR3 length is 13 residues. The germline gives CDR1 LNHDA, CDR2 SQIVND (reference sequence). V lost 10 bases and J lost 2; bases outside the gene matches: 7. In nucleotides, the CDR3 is TGTGCCACCAAGGCAGCGGGGGCCTACGAGCAGTACTTC. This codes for CATKAAGAYEQYF.

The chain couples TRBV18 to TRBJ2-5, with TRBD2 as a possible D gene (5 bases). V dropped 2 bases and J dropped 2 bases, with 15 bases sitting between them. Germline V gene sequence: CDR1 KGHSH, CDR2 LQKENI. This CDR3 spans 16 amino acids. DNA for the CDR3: TGTGCCAGCTCACCAGGCGCCAGCGGAGTTCAAGAGACCCAGTACTTC. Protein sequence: CASSPGASGVQETQYF. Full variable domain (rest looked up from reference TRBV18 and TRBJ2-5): NAGVMQNPRHLVRRRGQEARLRCSPMKGHSHVYWYRQLPEEGLKFMVYLQKENIIDESGMPKERFSAEFPKEGPSILRIQQVVRGDSAAYFCASSPGASGVQETQYFGPGTRLLVL.

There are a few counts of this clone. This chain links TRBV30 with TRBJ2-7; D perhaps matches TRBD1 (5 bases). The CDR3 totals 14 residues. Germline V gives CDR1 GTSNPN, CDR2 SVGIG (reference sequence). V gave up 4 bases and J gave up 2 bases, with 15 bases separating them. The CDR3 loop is CAWKSDSFTYEQYF. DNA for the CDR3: TGTGCCTGGAAGTCTGACAGTTTTACCTACGAGCAGTACTTC.

CDR3 in amino acids: CAIRASGGTDTQYF. The CDR3 DNA follows: TGTGCCATCAGAGCTAGCGGGGGCACAGATACGCAGTATTTT. This chain joins TRBV10-3 and TRBJ2-3, with 9 bases identical to TRBD2. This CDR3 spans 14 amino acids. V was pared by 6 bases and J by 1 base, with 2 bases of the junction left unmatched. Germline V gives CDR1 ENHRY, CDR2 SYGVKD.

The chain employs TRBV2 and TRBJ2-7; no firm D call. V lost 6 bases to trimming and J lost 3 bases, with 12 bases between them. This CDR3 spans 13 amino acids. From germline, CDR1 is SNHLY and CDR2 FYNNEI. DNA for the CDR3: TGTGCCAGCAGGGGTAGTCTAGTCTACGAGCAGTACTTC. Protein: CASRGSLVYEQYF.

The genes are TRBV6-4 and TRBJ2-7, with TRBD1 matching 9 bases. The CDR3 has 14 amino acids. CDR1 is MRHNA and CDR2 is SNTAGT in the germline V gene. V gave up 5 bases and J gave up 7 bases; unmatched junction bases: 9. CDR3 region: CASSRDRVSLEQYF. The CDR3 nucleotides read TGTGCCAGCAGTCGGGACAGGGTCTCCTTGGAGCAGTACTTC.

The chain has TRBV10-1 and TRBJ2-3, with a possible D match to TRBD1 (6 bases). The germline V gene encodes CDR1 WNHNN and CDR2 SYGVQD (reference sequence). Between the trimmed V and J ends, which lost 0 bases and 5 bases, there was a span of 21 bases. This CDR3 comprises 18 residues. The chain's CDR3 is CASSESLKSSGAKDTQYF. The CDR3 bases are TGCGCCAGCAGTGAGTCTTTGAAATCGTCAGGGGCAAAAGATACGCAGTATTTT.

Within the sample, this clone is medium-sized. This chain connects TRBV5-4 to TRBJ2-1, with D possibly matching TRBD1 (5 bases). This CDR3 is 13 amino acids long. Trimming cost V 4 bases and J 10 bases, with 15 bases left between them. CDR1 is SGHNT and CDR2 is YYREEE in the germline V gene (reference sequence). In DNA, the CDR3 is TGTGCCAGCAGCCTAGGGGTCCACAGGGAGCAGTTCTTC. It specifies CASSLGVHREQFF.

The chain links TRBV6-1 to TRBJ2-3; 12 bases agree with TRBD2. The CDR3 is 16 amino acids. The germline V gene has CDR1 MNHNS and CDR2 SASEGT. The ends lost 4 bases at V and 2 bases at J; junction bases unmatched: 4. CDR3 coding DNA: TGTGCCAGCAGTGCGACTAGCGGGGGCCTCACAGATACGCAGTATTTT. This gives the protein CASSATSGGLTDTQYF.

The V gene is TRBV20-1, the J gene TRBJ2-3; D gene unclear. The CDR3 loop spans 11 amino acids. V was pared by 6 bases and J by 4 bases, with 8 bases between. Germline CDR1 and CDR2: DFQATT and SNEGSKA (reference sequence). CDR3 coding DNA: TGCAGTGCCAGGCCCGCAGATACGCAGTATTTT. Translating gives CSARPADTQYF.

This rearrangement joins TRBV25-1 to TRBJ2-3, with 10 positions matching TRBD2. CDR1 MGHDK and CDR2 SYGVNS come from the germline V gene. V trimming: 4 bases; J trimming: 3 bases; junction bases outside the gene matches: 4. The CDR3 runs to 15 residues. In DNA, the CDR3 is TGTGCCAGCAGTGGTACTAGCGGGGTGACAGATACGCAGTATTTT. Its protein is CASSGTSGVTDTQYF. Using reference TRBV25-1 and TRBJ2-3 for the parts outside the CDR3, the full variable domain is EADIYQTPRYLVIGTGKKITLECSQTMGHDKMYWYQQDPGMELHLIHYSYGVNSTEKGDLSSESTVSRIRTEHFPLTLESARPSHTSQYLCASSGTSGVTDTQYFGPGTRLTVL.

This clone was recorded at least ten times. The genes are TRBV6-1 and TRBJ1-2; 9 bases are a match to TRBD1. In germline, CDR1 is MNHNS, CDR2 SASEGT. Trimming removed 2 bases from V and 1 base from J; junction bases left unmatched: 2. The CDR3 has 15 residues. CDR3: CASSEPDRGNYGYTF. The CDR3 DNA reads TGTGCCAGCAGTGAACCGGACAGGGGTAACTATGGCTACACCTTC.

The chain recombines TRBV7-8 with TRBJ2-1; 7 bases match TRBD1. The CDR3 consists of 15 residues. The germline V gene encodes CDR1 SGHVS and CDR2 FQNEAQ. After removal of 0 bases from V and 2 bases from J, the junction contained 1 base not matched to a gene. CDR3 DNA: TGTGCCAGCAGCTTAGCTACAGGGGCCTACAATGAGCAGTTCTTC. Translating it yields CASSLATGAYNEQFF.

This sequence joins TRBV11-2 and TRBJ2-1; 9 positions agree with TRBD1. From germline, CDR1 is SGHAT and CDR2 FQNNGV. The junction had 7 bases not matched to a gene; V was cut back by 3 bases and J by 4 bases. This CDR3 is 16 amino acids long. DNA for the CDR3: TGTGCCAGCAGCTTGGAGGGACAGGGTCCATACAATGAGCAGTTCTTC. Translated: CASSLEGQGPYNEQFF.

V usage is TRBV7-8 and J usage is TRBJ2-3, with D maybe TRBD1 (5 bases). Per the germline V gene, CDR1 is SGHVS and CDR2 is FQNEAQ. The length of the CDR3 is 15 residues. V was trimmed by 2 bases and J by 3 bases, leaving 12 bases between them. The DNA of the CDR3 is TGTGCCAGCAGCTTAAGGGGTTATGAGACAGATACGCAGTATTTT. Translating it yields CASSLRGYETDTQYF.

The DNA of the CDR3 is TGTGCCACCAGTGATTTGATCAGGGGGGAGCTGTTTTTT. Translating it yields CATSDLIRGELFF. V and J are TRBV24-1 and TRBJ2-2; D is unresolved. CDR3 length equals 13 residues. V lost 0 bases to trimming and J lost 8 bases, with 6 bases between them. CDR1 and CDR2 (germline): KGHDR, SFDVKD.

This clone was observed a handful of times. The CDR3: CAISESSGGRSGEQYF. Here the CDR3 DNA reads TGTGCCATCAGTGAGTCGTCAGGGGGACGGTCGGGGGAGCAGTACTTC. The rearrangement links TRBV10-3 to TRBJ2-7; 7 nucleotides line up with TRBD1. Per germline, CDR1 ENHRY and CDR2 SYGVKD. J lost 7 bases, V lost 0 bases, and 12 bases had no gene match. The CDR3 length is 16 residues.

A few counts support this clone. Written as DNA, the CDR3 is TGTGCCAGCAGTGAAGCTCGGACAGGGGAGCAGTTCTTC. Its translation: CASSEARTGEQFF. The rearrangement uses TRBV6-1 and TRBJ2-1; 8 nucleotides agree with TRBD1. Trimming at V came to 0 bases and at J to 10 bases, leaving 2 bases not matched to a gene. The CDR3 is 13 amino acids. Germline V gene data show CDR1 as MNHNS and CDR2 as SASEGT.

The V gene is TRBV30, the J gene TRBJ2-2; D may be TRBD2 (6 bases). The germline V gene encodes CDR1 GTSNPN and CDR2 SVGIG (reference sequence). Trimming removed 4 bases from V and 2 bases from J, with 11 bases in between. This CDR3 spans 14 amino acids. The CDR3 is CAWTGRGNTGELFF. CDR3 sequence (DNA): TGTGCCTGGACCGGGCGGGGTAACACCGGGGAGCTGTTTTTT.

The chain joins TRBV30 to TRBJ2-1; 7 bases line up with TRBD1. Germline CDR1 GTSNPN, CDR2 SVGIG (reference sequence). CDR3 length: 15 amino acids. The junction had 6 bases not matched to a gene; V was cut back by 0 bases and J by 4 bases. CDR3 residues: CAWSVQLTGYNEQFF. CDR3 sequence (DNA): TGTGCCTGGAGTGTCCAACTGACAGGGTACAATGAGCAGTTCTTC.

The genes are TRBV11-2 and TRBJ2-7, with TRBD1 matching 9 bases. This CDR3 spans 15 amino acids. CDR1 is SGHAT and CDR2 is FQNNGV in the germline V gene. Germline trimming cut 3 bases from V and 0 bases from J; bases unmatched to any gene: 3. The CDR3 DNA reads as TGTGCCAGCAGCTTTGGGACAGGGCCCTCCTACGAGCAGTACTTC. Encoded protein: CASSFGTGPSYEQYF.